This TCR beta chain was observed in a study of shared clonotypes between healthy human individuals. Study background: Three men and two women, aged 18 to 49, were donors. Study results and limitations: When compared with the clonotypes that were shared by all four sorted-subset donors, the non-shared clonotypes turned out to have lower generation probabilities.

The V end lost 2 bases, the J end lost 1 base, and 12 bases lay between the germline ends. This CDR3 is built from 16 residues. Germline V gives CDR1 SGHTA, CDR2 FQGNSA. The study drew its donors from healthy HIV-negative adults without recent acute infections or vaccinations. This clone appeared once. Its matching antigen is unknown. Sequenced by immunoSEQ multiplex PCR; TCRdb stores in-frame clones only, minus some. This repertoire shows about 1 million clones, around 75% found once; its top ten account for 1.5%. The source of this sequence is a man aged 18-30 years in good health. J is TRBJ2-4 and V is TRBV7-2; D is possibly TRBD1 or TRBD2 (5 bases each). Sequences were obtained from memory CD4+ T cells sorted from blood. The subset: CD45RA-negative fraction. CDR3 residues: CASSLNGANAKNIQYF. The CDR3 region has the DNA TGTGCCAGCAGCTTAAACGGGGCGAACGCCAAAAACATTCAGTACTTC.